These 13 T cell receptor beta chains were sequenced from one sample in a study of beta chain features in type 1 diabetes. All of the isolated RNA was reverse transcribed, so expressed TCRB transcripts were sequenced. Some clones are missing from TCRdb's copy, which holds only in-frame ones; the method was immunoSEQ multiplex PCR. Among hundreds of thousands of clones, about an eighth were seen once, and the ten largest hold approximately 0.042%. The study, taken as a whole, reports: In all four CD4+ subsets, TCRB CDR3 length was significantly, moderately reduced in type 1 diabetes.

Their cognate antigens are unknown. Material for sequencing was naive CD4+ T cells from blood. The receptors were gathered from a man younger than 35 with type 1 diabetes.

V is TRBV30 and J is TRBJ2-4; the D is unclear. V shed 5 bases and J shed 0 bases, with 11 bases lying between them. The CDR3 contains 14 residues. Looked up from germline, CDR1 is GTSNPN and CDR2 is SVGIG (reference sequence). The CDR3 DNA is TGTGCCTGGGCCCCGGATTTAGCCAAAAACATTCAGTACTTC. Translating it yields CAWAPDLAKNIQYF.

V gene TRBV11-2 combines with J gene TRBJ2-5; D remains unclear. Germline values: CDR1 SGHAT, CDR2 FQNNGV. V was trimmed by 5 bases and J by 0 bases, leaving 16 bases between them. The CDR3 contains 16 residues. CDR3 sequence (DNA): TGTGCCAGCAGCCCCTACAGAACCCCTTACCAAGAGACCCAGTACTTC. This gives the protein CASSPYRTPYQETQYF. The full variable domain, its missing parts supplied by reference TRBV11-2 and TRBJ2-5, is EAGVAQSPRYKIIEKRQSVAFWCNPISGHATLYWYQQILGQGPKLLIQFQNNGVVDDSQLPKDRFSAERLKGVDSTLKIQPAKLEDSAVYLCASSPYRTPYQETQYFGPGTRLLVL.

This clone has more than one count but fewer than ten. The genes are TRBV5-4 and TRBJ2-3; 10 bases agree with TRBD2. With V trimmed by 4 bases and J by 3 bases, 5 bases remained unmatched. The CDR3 totals 15 residues. Germline CDR1 is SGHNT and CDR2 is YYREEE (reference sequence). The CDR3 DNA reads as TGTGCCAGCAGCCAGACTAGCGGGCCTACAGATACGCAGTATTTT. Translation: CASSQTSGPTDTQYF.

There are a few counts of this clone. The same CDR3 arises from other DNA sequences in this sample as well. The rearrangement uses TRBV18 and TRBJ2-1; D not resolved. Germline CDR1 KGHSH, CDR2 LQKENI. V was cut by 3 bases and J by 4 bases, with 7 bases left in between. The CDR3 is made up of 13 amino acids. CDR3 loop: CASSPQVYNEQFF. CDR3 nucleotides: TGTGCCAGCTCACCTCAAGTTTACAATGAGCAGTTCTTC.

The chain joins TRBV4-1 to TRBJ1-1, with 9 nucleotides matching TRBD1. CDR3 length: 15 residues. The germline V gene encodes CDR1 MGHRA and CDR2 YSYEKL. With V trimmed by 5 bases and J by 1 base, 5 bases remained unmatched. The CDR3 reads CASSIPGQGNTEAFF. In DNA, the CDR3 is TGCGCCAGCAGCATTCCGGGACAGGGGAACACTGAAGCTTTCTTT.

This rearrangement joins TRBV7-3 to TRBJ2-7, with D maybe TRBD2 (6 bases). Looked up from germline, CDR1 is SGHTA and CDR2 is FQGTGA. This CDR3 is built from 15 residues. The ends were cut back, 5 bases at V and 3 bases at J, with 17 bases in the middle. This CDR3 reads CASSRDSTTLYEQYF. CDR3 DNA sequence: TGTGCCAGCAGCCGGGACTCCACCACCCTCTACGAGCAGTACTTC. Full variable domain (remainder filled in from reference TRBV7-3 and TRBJ2-7): GAGVSQTPSNKVTEKGKYVELRCDPISGHTALYWYRQSLGQGPEFLIYFQGTGAADDSGLPNDRFFAVRPEGSVSTLKIQRTERGDSAVYLCASSRDSTTLYEQYFGPGTRLTVT.

This clone turned up a few times. The V and J genes are TRBV7-6 and TRBJ2-1; D is ambiguous. Germline V gene sequence: CDR1 SGHVS, CDR2 FNYEAQ. The CDR3 contains 15 residues. The V gene lost 4 bases and the J gene lost 3 bases, with 13 bases spanning the gap. The CDR3 DNA reads as TGTGCCAGCAGCTGGACGGGTACCGTCTACAATGAGCAGTTCTTC. Protein: CASSWTGTVYNEQFF. Full variable domain (outside the CDR3, taken from reference TRBV7-6 and TRBJ2-1): GAGVSQSPRYKVTKRGQDVALRCDPISGHVSLYWYRQALGQGPEFLTYFNYEAQQDKSGLPNDRFSAERPEGSISTLTIQRTEQRDSAMYRCASSWTGTVYNEQFFGPGTRLTVL.

The rearrangement links TRBV30 to TRBJ1-1; D might be TRBD1 (6 bases). V dropped 2 bases and J dropped 9 bases, with 16 bases sitting between them. This CDR3 has 13 residues. CDR1 and CDR2 (germline): GTSNPN, SVGIG (reference sequence). The chain's CDR3 is CAWSSLAGAQAFF. The DNA for the CDR3 is TGTGCCTGGAGTAGCTTAGCGGGGGCCCAAGCTTTCTTT.

This clone appeared a few times. The chain joins TRBV7-9 to TRBJ2-7, with TRBD2 matching over 13 bases. V was pared by 3 bases and J by 5 bases, with 4 bases of the junction left unmatched. The CDR3 sequence is 15 residues long. CDR1 and CDR2 from the germline V gene are SEHNR and FQNEAQ (reference sequence). CDR3 sequence reads: CASSFGLAGADEQYF. DNA of the CDR3: TGTGCCAGCAGCTTTGGACTAGCGGGAGCGGACGAGCAGTACTTC.

This clone has a handful of counts. V is TRBV7-2 and J is TRBJ2-7; D possibly corresponds to TRBD1 (6 bases). Germline V gene data show CDR1 as SGHTA and CDR2 as FQGNSA. V was clipped by 3 bases and J by 0 bases, with 12 bases between them. This CDR3 is 15 amino acids long. The CDR3 region is CASSLRQAISYEQYF. For the CDR3, the DNA is TGTGCCAGCAGCTTGCGACAGGCTATCTCCTACGAGCAGTACTTC. The full variable domain, with the rest looked up from reference TRBV7-2 and TRBJ2-7, is GAGVSQSPSNKVTEKGKDVELRCDPISGHTALYWYRQSLGQGLEFLIYFQGNSAPDKSGLPSDRFSAERTGGSVSTLTIQRTQQEDSAVYLCASSLRQAISYEQYFGPGTRLTVT.

The sample holds a few counts of this clone. The chain uses TRBV30 and TRBJ1-2; 7 bases are a match to TRBD1. J gave up 5 bases and V 2 bases, and 11 bases lay outside the gene matches. Germline values: CDR1 GTSNPN, CDR2 SVGIG (reference sequence). The CDR3 spans 15 residues. This CDR3 is CAWSIRTGFSYGYTF. Written as DNA, the CDR3 is TGTGCCTGGAGTATCCGGACAGGTTTCAGTTATGGCTACACCTTC.

This clone was counted only a few times. The rearrangement joins TRBV29-1 to TRBJ2-7, with D unresolved. The V end lost 3 bases, the J end lost 3 bases, and 12 bases lay between the germline ends. The CDR3 is 13 amino acids. The germline V gene has CDR1 SQVTM and CDR2 ANQGSEA. CDR3 DNA: TGCAGCGTTGATTCAGGAGAGAACTACGAGCAGTACTTC. It yields the protein CSVDSGENYEQYF.

This clone was counted only a few times. The chain links TRBV10-3 to TRBJ2-1; TRBD1 is a possible D gene (6 bases). V was shortened by 11 bases and J by 10 bases, with 18 bases between the two germline ends. The CDR3 extends over 12 amino acids. Germline V gene data show CDR1 as ENHRY and CDR2 as SYGVKD. The CDR3 loop reads CAGGPGAGEQFF. DNA for the CDR3: TGTGCCGGGGGCCCCGGGGCAGGGGAGCAGTTCTTC.